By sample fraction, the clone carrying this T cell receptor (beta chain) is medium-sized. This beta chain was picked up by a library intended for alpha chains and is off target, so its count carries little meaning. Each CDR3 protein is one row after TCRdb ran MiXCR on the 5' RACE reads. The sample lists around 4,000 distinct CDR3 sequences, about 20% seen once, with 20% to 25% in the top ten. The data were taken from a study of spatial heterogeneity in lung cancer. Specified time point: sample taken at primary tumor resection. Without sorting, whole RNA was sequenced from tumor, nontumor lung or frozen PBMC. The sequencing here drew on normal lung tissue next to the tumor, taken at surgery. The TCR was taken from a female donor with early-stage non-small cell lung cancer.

The CDR3 protein is CASSRDLAYNEQFF. The CDR3 coding sequence is TGTGCCAGCAGTAGGGACTTGGCCTACAATGAGCAGTTCTTC. The rearrangement joins TRBV12-3 or TRBV12-4 to TRBJ2-1; D possibly corresponds to TRBD2 (6 bases). Trimming removed 5 bases at V and 2 bases at J, with 10 bases between. This CDR3 is built from 14 residues.